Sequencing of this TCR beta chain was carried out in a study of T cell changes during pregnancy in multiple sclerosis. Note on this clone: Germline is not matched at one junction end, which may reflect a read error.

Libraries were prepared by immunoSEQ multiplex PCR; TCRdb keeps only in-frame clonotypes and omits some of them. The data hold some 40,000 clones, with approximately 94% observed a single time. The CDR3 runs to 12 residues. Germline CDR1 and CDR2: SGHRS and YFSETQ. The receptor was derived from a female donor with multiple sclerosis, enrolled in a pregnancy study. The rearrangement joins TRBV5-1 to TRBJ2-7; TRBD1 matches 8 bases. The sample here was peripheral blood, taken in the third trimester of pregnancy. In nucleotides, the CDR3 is TGCGCCAGCAGGGGTGCGGCAGGGGGCCCGCACTTC. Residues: CASRGAAGGPHF.